What follows are 11 T cell receptor beta chains derived from one specimen sequenced in a study of PD-1 blockade in classical Hodgkin lymphoma. Patients all relapsed after autologous stem cell transplantation, and there was variation in brentuximab vedotin exposure. Clones were read by immunoSEQ multiplex PCR, and TCRdb kept only the in-frame ones, dropping some. The sample has roughly 140,000 clones; around 73% are singletons. Sequencing used peripheral blood mononuclear cells (PBMCs), obtained before the second cycle of nivolumab. These receptor sequences come from a human donor with classical Hodgkin lymphoma.

The chain links TRBV2 to TRBJ2-7, with 12 bases identical to TRBD1. V gave up 6 bases and J gave up 5 bases; unmatched junction bases: 5. Germline V gene lookup returns CDR1 SNHLY and CDR2 FYNNEI. The CDR3 is 14 residues long. This CDR3 reads CASRLGQGADEQYF. The CDR3 nucleotides are TGTGCCAGCAGACTGGGACAGGGGGCGGACGAGCAGTACTTC. Full variable domain (rest looked up from reference TRBV2 and TRBJ2-7): EPEVTQTPSHQVTQMGQEVILRCVPISNHLYFYWYRQILGQKVEFLVSFYNNEISEKSEIFDDQFSVERPDGSNFTLKIRSTKLEDSAMYFCASRLGQGADEQYFGPGTRLTVT.

This chain connects TRBV7-6 to TRBJ2-7; 10 nucleotides match TRBD2. This CDR3 region has 15 residues. V dropped 4 bases and J dropped 6; count of bases not matched to a gene: 9. CDR1 and CDR2 (germline): SGHVS, FNYEAQ. The chain's CDR3 is CASSYRSGRAPEQYF. CDR3 DNA sequence: TGTGCCAGCAGCTATCGGAGCGGGAGGGCCCCCGAGCAGTACTTC.

This clone was recorded once. The chain combines TRBV28 with TRBJ1-1, with no clear D. V lost 5 bases to trimming and J lost 3 bases, with 16 bases between them. From germline, CDR1 is MDHEN and CDR2 SYDVKM. The CDR3 extends over 15 amino acids. CDR3 in amino acids: CASSTHTWTDTEAFF. DNA of the CDR3: TGTGCCAGCAGTACCCATACATGGACCGACACTGAAGCTTTCTTT.

The chain uses TRBV27 and TRBJ2-2; D gene uncertain. The CDR3 has 16 amino acids. The V and J ends lost 3 bases and 0 bases respectively, with 11 bases between them. Germline CDR1 and CDR2: MNHEY and SMNVEV (reference sequence). The CDR3 is CASSLDRRANTGELFF. CDR3 in DNA: TGTGCCAGCAGTTTGGATCGGAGAGCGAACACCGGGGAGCTGTTTTTT.

The chain joins TRBV15 to TRBJ1-4; 8 bases are a match to TRBD1. Germline values: CDR1 LNHNV, CDR2 YYDKDF (reference sequence). This CDR3 contains 15 residues. The V segment lost 5 bases and the J segment 8 bases; nucleotides outside the gene matches: 10. The CDR3 nucleotides are TGTGCCACCAGCCCTCGGACAGGGTTAGGAGAAAAACTGTTTTTT. Translated, it gives CATSPRTGLGEKLFF. Supplemented by reference TRBV15 and TRBJ1-4, the full variable domain reads DAMVIQNPRYQVTQFGKPVTLSCSQTLNHNVMYWYQQKSSQAPKLLFHYYDKDFNNEADTPDNFQSRRPNTSFCFLDIRSPGLGDTAMYLCATSPRTGLGEKLFFGSGTQLSVL.

In this sample, this clone turned up a few times. The chain employs TRBV7-2 and TRBJ2-5; possibly TRBD2 for D (5 bases). Per the germline V gene, CDR1 is SGHTA and CDR2 is FQGNSA. The V end lost 0 bases, the J end lost 4 bases, and 12 bases lay between the germline ends. The CDR3 spans 15 residues. The CDR3 DNA reads as TGTGCCAGCAGCTTAGCGGGAGTAGTGGGAGAGACCCAGTACTTC. Translated: CASSLAGVVGETQYF.

The rearrangement links TRBV11-3 to TRBJ1-1; no clear D. Per germline, CDR1 SGHNT and CDR2 YENEEA. V lost 0 bases and J 5 bases, leaving 7 bases between the germline ends. The CDR3 sequence is 13 residues long. CDR3: CASSLEETTEAFF. The CDR3 DNA reads as TGTGCCAGCAGCTTAGAAGAAACGACTGAAGCTTTCTTT.

The rearrangement uses TRBV2 and TRBJ2-7; the D is unclear. The ends were cut back, 5 bases at V and 0 bases at J, with 5 bases in the middle. This CDR3 region has 12 residues. The germline V gene has CDR1 SNHLY and CDR2 FYNNEI. CDR3 coding DNA: TGTGCCAGCAGTCTCAGCTCCTACGAGCAGTACTTC. Residues: CASSLSSYEQYF.

J is TRBJ2-1 and V is TRBV7-2, with TRBD2 identical over 9 bases. Germline loops: CDR1 SGHTA, CDR2 FQGNSA. This CDR3 spans 15 amino acids. V shed 5 bases and J 8 bases; nucleotides not matched to a gene: 10. The CDR3 loop reads CASSLIAGAGDEQFF. The CDR3 DNA is TGTGCCAGCAGCCTGATAGCGGGAGCGGGCGATGAGCAGTTCTTC.

The V and J genes are TRBV30 and TRBJ1-2; TRBD1 is a possible D gene (5 bases). Germline V gene lookup returns CDR1 GTSNPN and CDR2 SVGIG (reference sequence). Between the trimmed V and J ends, which lost 4 bases and 4 bases, there was a span of 16 bases. This CDR3 is 14 amino acids long. The CDR3 loop reads CAWTRPGPPYGYTF. The DNA for the CDR3 is TGTGCCTGGACCCGACCGGGACCGCCCTATGGCTACACCTTC. Full variable domain (outside the CDR3, taken from reference TRBV30 and TRBJ1-2): SQTIHQWPATLVQPVGSPLSLECTVEGTSNPNLYWYRQAAGRGLQLLFYSVGIGQISSEVPQNLSASRPQDRQFILSSKKLLLSDSGFYLCAWTRPGPPYGYTFGSGTRLTVV.

CDR3 sequence (DNA): TGTGCCAGCAAACTAACCGGGCCATTGAACACTGAAGCTTTCTTT. This sequence encodes CASKLTGPLNTEAFF. This rearrangement joins TRBV6-6 to TRBJ1-1, with D hard to call. CDR3 size: 15 residues. The V end was cut by 7 bases, the J end by 0 bases, with 15 bases between. Germline V lookup: CDR1 MNHNY, CDR2 SVGAGI (reference sequence).